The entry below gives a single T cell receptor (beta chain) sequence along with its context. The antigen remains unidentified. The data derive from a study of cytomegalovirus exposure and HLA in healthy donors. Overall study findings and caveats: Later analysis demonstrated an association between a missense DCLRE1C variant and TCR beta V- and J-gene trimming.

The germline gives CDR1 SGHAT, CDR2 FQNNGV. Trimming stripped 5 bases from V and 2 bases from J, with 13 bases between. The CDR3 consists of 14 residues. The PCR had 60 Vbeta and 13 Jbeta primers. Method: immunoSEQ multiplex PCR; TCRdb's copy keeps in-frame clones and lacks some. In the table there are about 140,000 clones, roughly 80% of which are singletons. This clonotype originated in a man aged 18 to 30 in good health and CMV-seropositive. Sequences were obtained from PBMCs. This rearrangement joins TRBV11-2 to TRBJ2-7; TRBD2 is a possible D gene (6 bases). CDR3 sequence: CASSRGLFAYEQYF. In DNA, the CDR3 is TGTGCCAGCAGCCGGGGACTTTTTGCCTACGAGCAGTACTTC.